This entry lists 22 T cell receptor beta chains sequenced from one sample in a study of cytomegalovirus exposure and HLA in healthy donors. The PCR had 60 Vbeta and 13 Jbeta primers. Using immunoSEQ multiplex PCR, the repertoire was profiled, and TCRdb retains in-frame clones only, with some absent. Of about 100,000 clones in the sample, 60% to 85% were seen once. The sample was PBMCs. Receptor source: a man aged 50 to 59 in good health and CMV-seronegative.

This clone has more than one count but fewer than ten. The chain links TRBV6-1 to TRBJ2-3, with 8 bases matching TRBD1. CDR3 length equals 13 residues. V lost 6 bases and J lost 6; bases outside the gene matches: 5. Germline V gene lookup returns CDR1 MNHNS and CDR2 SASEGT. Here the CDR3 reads CASSRRQGDTQYF. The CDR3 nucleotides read TGTGCCAGCAGCAGAAGACAGGGGGATACGCAGTATTTT.

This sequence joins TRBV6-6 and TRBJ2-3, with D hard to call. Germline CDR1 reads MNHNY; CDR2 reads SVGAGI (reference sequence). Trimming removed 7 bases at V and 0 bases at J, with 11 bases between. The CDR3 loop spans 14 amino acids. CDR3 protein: CASTSPPSTDTQYF. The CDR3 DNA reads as TGTGCCAGCACCTCCCCCCCGAGCACAGATACGCAGTATTTT.

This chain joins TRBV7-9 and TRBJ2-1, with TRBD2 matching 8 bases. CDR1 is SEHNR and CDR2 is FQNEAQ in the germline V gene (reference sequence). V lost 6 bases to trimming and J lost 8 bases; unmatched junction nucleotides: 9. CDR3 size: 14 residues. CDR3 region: CASRVAGGLDEQFF. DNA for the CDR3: TGTGCCAGCAGGGTGGCGGGGGGCCTGGATGAGCAGTTCTTC. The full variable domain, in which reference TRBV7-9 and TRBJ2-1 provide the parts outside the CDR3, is DTGVSQNPRHKITKRGQNVTFRCDPISEHNRLYWYRQTLGQGPEFLTYFQNEAQLEKSRLLSDRFSAERPKGSFSTLEIQRTEQGDSAMYLCASRVAGGLDEQFFGPGTRLTVL.

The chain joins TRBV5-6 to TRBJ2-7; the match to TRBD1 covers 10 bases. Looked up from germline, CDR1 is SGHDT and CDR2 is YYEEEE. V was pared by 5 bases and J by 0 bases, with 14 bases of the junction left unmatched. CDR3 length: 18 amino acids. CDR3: CASRLRWGGDRGSYEQYF. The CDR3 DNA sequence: TGTGCCAGCAGACTACGATGGGGGGGGGACAGGGGCTCCTACGAGCAGTACTTC.

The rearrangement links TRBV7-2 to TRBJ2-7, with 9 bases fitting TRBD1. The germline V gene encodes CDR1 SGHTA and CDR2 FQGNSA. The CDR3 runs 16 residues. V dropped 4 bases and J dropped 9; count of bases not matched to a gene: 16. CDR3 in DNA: TGTGCCAGCAGCTCAACCCAGGGACAGGGCAAAATACGGCAGTACTTC. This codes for CASSSTQGQGKIRQYF.

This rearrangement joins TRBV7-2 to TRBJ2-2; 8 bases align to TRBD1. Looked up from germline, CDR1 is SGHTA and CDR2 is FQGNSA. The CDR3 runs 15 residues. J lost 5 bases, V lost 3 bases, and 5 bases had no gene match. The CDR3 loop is CASSFRTGITGELFF. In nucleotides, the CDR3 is TGTGCCAGCAGCTTTCGGACAGGGATTACCGGGGAGCTGTTTTTT.

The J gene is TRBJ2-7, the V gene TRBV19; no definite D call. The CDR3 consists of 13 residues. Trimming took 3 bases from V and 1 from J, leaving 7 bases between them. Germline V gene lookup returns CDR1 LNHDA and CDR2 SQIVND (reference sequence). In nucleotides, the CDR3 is TGTGCCAGTAGTATCAACCTATCCTACGAGCAGTACTTC. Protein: CASSINLSYEQYF. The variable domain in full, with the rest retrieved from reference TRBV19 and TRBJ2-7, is DGGITQSPKYLFRKEGQNVTLSCEQNLNHDAMYWYRQDPGQGLRLIYYSQIVNDFQKGDIAEGYSVSREKKESFPLTVTSAQKNPTAFYLCASSINLSYEQYFGPGTRLTVT.

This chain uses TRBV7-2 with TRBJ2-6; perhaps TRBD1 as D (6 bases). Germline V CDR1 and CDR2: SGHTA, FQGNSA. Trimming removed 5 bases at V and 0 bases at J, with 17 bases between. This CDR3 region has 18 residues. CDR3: CASSSQGRGTSGANVLTF. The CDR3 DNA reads TGTGCCAGCAGCAGCCAGGGCAGGGGTACCTCTGGGGCCAACGTCCTGACTTTC.

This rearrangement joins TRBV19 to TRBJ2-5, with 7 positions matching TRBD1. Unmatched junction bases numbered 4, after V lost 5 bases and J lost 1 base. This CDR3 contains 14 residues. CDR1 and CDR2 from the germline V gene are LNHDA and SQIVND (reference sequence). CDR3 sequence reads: CASSASGGQETQYF. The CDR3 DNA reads TGTGCCAGTAGTGCTTCAGGGGGCCAAGAGACCCAGTACTTC.

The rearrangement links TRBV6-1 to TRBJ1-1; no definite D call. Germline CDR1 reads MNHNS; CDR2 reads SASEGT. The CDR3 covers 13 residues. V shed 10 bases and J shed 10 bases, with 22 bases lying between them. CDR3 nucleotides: TGTGCCACCCCGGGAGCGTTCTGGGCGGGAGCTTTCTTT. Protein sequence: CATPGAFWAGAFF.

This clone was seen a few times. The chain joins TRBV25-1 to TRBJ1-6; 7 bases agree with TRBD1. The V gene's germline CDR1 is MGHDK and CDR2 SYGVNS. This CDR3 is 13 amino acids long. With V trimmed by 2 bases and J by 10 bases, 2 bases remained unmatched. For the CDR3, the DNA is TGTGCCAGCAGTGAACAGGGACAGTCACCCCTCCACTTT. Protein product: CASSEQGQSPLHF.

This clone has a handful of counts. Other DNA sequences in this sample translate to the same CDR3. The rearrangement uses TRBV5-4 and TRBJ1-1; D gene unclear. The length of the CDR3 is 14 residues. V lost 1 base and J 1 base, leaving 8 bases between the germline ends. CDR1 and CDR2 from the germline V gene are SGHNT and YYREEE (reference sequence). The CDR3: CASSLRSGNTEAFF. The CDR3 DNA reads TGTGCCAGCAGCTTGAGGTCAGGGAACACTGAAGCTTTCTTT. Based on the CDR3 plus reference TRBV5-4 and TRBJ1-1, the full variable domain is ETGVTQSPTHLIKTRGQQVTLRCSSQSGHNTVSWYQQALGQGPQFIFQYYREEENGRGNFPPRFSGLQFPNYSSELNVNALELDDSALYLCASSLRSGNTEAFFGQGTRLTVV.

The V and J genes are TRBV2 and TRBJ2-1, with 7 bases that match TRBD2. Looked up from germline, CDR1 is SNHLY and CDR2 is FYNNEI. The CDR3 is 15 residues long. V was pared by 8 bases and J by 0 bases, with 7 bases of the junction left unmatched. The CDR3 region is CASAGGGSSYNEQFF. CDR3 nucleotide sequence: TGTGCCAGCGCTGGGGGGGGAAGCTCCTACAATGAGCAGTTCTTC. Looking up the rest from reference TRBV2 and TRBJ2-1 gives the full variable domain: EPEVTQTPSHQVTQMGQEVILRCVPISNHLYFYWYRQILGQKVEFLVSFYNNEISEKSEIFDDQFSVERPDGSNFTLKIRSTKLEDSAMYFCASAGGGSSYNEQFFGPGTRLTVL.

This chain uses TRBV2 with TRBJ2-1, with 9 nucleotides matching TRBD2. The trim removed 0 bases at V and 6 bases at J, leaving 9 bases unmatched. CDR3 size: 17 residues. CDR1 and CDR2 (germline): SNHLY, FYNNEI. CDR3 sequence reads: CASSEAPPSGISNEQFF. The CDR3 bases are TGTGCCAGCAGTGAAGCCCCCCCTAGCGGGATAAGCAATGAGCAGTTCTTC.

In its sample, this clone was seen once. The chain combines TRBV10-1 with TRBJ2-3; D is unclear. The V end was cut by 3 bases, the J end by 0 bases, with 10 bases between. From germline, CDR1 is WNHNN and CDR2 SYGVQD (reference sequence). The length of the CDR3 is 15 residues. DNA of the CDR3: TGCGCCAGCAGTGATGGCACGCTTAGCACAGATACGCAGTATTTT. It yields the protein CASSDGTLSTDTQYF.

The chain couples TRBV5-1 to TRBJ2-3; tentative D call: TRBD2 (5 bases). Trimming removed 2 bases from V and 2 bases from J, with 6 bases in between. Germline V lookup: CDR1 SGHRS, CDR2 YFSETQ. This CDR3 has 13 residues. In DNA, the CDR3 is TGCGCCAGCAGCTTCGGACTCACAGATACGCAGTATTTT. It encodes CASSFGLTDTQYF.

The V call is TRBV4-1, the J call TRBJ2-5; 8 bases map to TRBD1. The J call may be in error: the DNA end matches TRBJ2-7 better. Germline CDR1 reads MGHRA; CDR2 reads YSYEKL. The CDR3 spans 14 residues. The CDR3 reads CASSLRQGPYEQYF. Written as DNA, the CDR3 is TGCGCCAGCAGTTTAAGACAGGGGCCCTACGAGCAGTACTTC.

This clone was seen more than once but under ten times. The CDR3 sequence is CASTPRRGQETQYF. The CDR3 DNA reads as TGTGCCAGCACCCCACGTAGGGGCCAAGAGACCCAGTACTTC. The V call is TRBV25-1, the J call TRBJ2-5; a possible D gene is TRBD1 (5 bases). The CDR3 totals 14 residues. Germline V lookup: CDR1 MGHDK, CDR2 SYGVNS. Trimming took off 7 bases at V and 1 base at J, with 13 bases between the two ends.

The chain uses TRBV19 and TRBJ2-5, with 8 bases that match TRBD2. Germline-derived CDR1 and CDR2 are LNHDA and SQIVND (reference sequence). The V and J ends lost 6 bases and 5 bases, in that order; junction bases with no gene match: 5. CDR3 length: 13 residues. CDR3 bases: TGTGCCAGTAGGAGCGGGAGTGCTGAGACCCAGTACTTC. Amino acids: CASRSGSAETQYF.

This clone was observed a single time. In DNA form, the CDR3 reads TGTGCCAGCTCCCTTCTTTCTATGGGGACAGGCAACACTGAAGCTTTCTTT. Translated: CASSLLSMGTGNTEAFF. The chain joins TRBV18 to TRBJ1-1, with 8 bases matching TRBD1. Unmatched junction bases numbered 14, after V lost 6 bases and J lost 2 bases. CDR1 is KGHSH and CDR2 is LQKENI in the germline V gene. The CDR3 is 17 residues long.

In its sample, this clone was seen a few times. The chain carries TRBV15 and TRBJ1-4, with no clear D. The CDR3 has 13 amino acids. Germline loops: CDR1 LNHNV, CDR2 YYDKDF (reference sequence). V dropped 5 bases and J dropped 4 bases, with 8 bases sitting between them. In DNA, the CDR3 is TGTGCCACCAGCGTTCGCTATAATGAAAAACTGTTTTTT. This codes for CATSVRYNEKLFF.

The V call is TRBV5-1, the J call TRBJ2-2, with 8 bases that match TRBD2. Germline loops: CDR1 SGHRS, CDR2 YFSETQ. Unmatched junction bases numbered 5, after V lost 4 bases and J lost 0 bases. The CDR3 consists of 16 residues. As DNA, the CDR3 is TGCGCCAGCAGCACGGGGGGGTACGCGAACACCGGGGAGCTGTTTTTT. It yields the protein CASSTGGYANTGELFF.